The 28 T cell receptor beta chains below were found in one sample sequenced in a study of shared clonotypes between healthy human individuals. Produced via immunoSEQ multiplex PCR; TCRdb's table is partial and in-frame only. The sample carries about 2.2 million clones, around 93% recorded once. Naive-designated CD8 cells lacked CD45RO, were positively enriched for CCR7, and omitted terminally differentiated effector memory CD45RA+ cells. The source material was naive CD8+ T cells from PBMCs. The receptors were gathered from a man younger than 35 in good health. Some clones in this sample may be carry-over from other donors' samples.

The genes are TRBV6-5 and TRBJ2-7, with 13 bases fitting TRBD2. The CDR3 is made up of 14 amino acids. Per the germline V gene, CDR1 is MNHEY and CDR2 is SVGAGI. With V trimmed by 6 bases and J by 2 bases, 1 base remained unmatched. The CDR3: CASRGLAGPYEQYF. CDR3 DNA sequence: TGTGCCAGCAGGGGACTAGCGGGGCCCTACGAGCAGTACTTC.

J is TRBJ2-1 and V is TRBV7-3; TRBD2 might be the D (5 bases). Germline loops: CDR1 SGHTA, CDR2 FQGTGA. Trimming removed 2 bases from V and 6 bases from J, with 11 bases in between. The CDR3 loop spans 14 amino acids. The CDR3 sequence is CASSLGGESNEQFF. The CDR3 DNA is TGTGCCAGCAGCTTAGGTGGGGAGTCCAATGAGCAGTTCTTC.

Comments on this clone: Distinct nucleotide sequences in the sample also encode this CDR3. J is TRBJ2-3 and V is TRBV28; 9 nucleotides align to TRBD1. Germline V gives CDR1 MDHEN, CDR2 SYDVKM. J was trimmed by 1 base and V by 6 bases; bases with no gene match: 5. This CDR3 is 15 amino acids long. In DNA form, the CDR3 reads TGTGCCAGCAGCCCCCGGACAGGGGGCACAGATACGCAGTATTTT. Its protein is CASSPRTGGTDTQYF.

The rearrangement joins TRBV5-1 to TRBJ2-1; TRBD1 matches at 10 bases. Germline CDR1 SGHRS, CDR2 YFSETQ. The CDR3 consists of 14 residues. After removal of 3 bases from V and 7 bases from J, the junction contained 4 bases not matched to a gene. CDR3 in DNA: TGCGCCAGCAGCTGGACAGGGGGAGGGAATGAGCAGTTCTTC. It specifies CASSWTGGGNEQFF.

The J gene is TRBJ2-7, the V gene TRBV9; 7 nucleotides agree with TRBD2. There are 16 residues in the CDR3. Germline V gene sequence: CDR1 SGDLS, CDR2 YYNGEE. Trimming at V came to 0 bases and at J to 3 bases, leaving 9 bases not matched to a gene. The CDR3 loop reads CASSVADGGLNYEQYF. CDR3 nucleotide sequence: TGTGCCAGCAGCGTAGCTGATGGGGGACTAAACTACGAGCAGTACTTC.

This chain links TRBV29-1 with TRBJ2-7; 10 bases are shared with TRBD2. The V gene end was trimmed by 1 base and the J gene end by 2 bases; junction bases not matched to a gene: 8. The CDR3 spans 16 residues. Germline V CDR1 and CDR2: SQVTM, ANQGSEA. The CDR3 sequence: CSVEGLAGGNAYEQYF. The CDR3 nucleotides read TGCAGCGTTGAAGGACTAGCGGGTGGAAACGCCTACGAGCAGTACTTC.

Concerning this clone itself: Within the sample, other DNA sequences also encode this same CDR3. The V and J genes are TRBV7-2 and TRBJ2-7; tentatively, D is TRBD1 (6 bases). Germline loops: CDR1 SGHTA, CDR2 FQGNSA. V gave up 2 bases and J gave up 3 bases, with 8 bases separating them. This CDR3 has 13 residues. CDR3 in amino acids: CASSLRGSYEQYF. CDR3 in DNA: TGTGCCAGCAGCTTAAGGGGGAGCTACGAGCAGTACTTC.

The CDR3 nucleotides read TGTGCCAGCGGTCCCACCGGGACGCCTCCCTTTAAGCAGTACTTC. Encoded protein: CASGPTGTPPFKQYF. The V gene is TRBV5-8, the J gene TRBJ2-7; D possibly uses TRBD1 or TRBD2 (5 bases each). Germline V gene lookup returns CDR1 SGHTS and CDR2 YDEGEE. Trimming pared 7 bases from V and 8 bases from J, leaving 25 bases between. The CDR3 has 15 residues. The variable domain in full, completed from reference TRBV5-8 and TRBJ2-7, reads EAGVTQSPTHLIKTRGQQATLRCSPISGHTSVYWYQQALGLGLQFLLWYDEGEERNRGNFPPRFSGRQFPNYSSELNVNALELEDSALYLCASGPTGTPPFKQYFGPGTRLTVT.

The genes are TRBV5-6 and TRBJ2-7; D might be TRBD1 (6 bases). Trimming took off 2 bases at V and 6 bases at J, with 9 bases between the two ends. Germline CDR1 SGHDT, CDR2 YYEEEE. The CDR3 is made up of 12 amino acids. CDR3 coding DNA: TGTGCCAGCAGCTTACAGGGCGGCGAGCAGTACTTC. Translating gives CASSLQGGEQYF.

J is TRBJ1-2 and V is TRBV19, with no clear D. The CDR3 consists of 14 residues. Germline loops: CDR1 LNHDA, CDR2 SQIVND (reference sequence). The V and J ends lost 5 bases and 4 bases respectively, with 14 bases between them. The CDR3 sequence is CASSPRSPAYGYTF. CDR3 DNA sequence: TGTGCCAGTAGTCCCCGGAGCCCTGCCTATGGCTACACCTTC. The complete variable domain, with remaining parts taken from reference TRBV19 and TRBJ1-2, reads DGGITQSPKYLFRKEGQNVTLSCEQNLNHDAMYWYRQDPGQGLRLIYYSQIVNDFQKGDIAEGYSVSREKKESFPLTVTSAQKNPTAFYLCASSPRSPAYGYTFGSGTRLTVV.

The chain combines TRBV19 with TRBJ1-5; D call uncertain. Germline V lookup: CDR1 LNHDA, CDR2 SQIVND (reference sequence). Trimming removed 3 bases from V and 5 bases from J, with 17 bases in between. There are 16 residues in the CDR3. The CDR3 DNA is TGTGCCAGTAGTATTCTCCGTACCGAACCATATCAGCCCCAGCATTTT. This gives the protein CASSILRTEPYQPQHF.

This chain uses TRBV7-9 with TRBJ1-2; 11 bases are shared with TRBD1. The CDR3 consists of 17 residues. CDR1 SEHNR and CDR2 FQNEAQ come from the germline V gene (reference sequence). Trimming took 4 bases from V and 4 from J; bases not matched to a gene: 11. The chain's CDR3 is CASSSMDRTGGSYGYTF. The DNA of the CDR3 is TGTGCCAGCAGCTCAATGGATCGGACAGGGGGCAGCTATGGCTACACCTTC.

This chain connects TRBV7-8 to TRBJ1-1, with D perhaps matching TRBD1 (5 bases). Trimming cost V 0 bases and J 6 bases, with 14 bases left between them. The CDR3 totals 15 residues. CDR1 and CDR2 from the germline V gene are SGHVS and FQNEAQ. CDR3 DNA sequence: TGTGCCAGCAGCTTAGCGCCTGGGGGACGAGCTGAAGCTTTCTTT. Its translation: CASSLAPGGRAEAFF.

V usage is TRBV4-2 and J usage is TRBJ2-1; 8 nucleotides line up with TRBD1. The CDR3 loop spans 15 amino acids. Trimming took 2 bases from V and 3 from J; bases not matched to a gene: 3. Germline assignment: CDR1 LGHNA and CDR2 YNFKEQ. DNA for the CDR3: TGTGCCAGCAGCCAAACAGGGGGAATCTACAATGAGCAGTTCTTC. The encoded protein is CASSQTGGIYNEQFF.

The chain combines TRBV7-9 with TRBJ2-1; 8 bases are a match to TRBD2. The trim removed 5 bases at V and 9 bases at J, leaving 9 bases unmatched. This CDR3 has 14 amino acids. The germline CDR1 and CDR2 sequences are SEHNR and FQNEAQ (reference sequence). CDR3 DNA sequence: TGTGCCAGCAGCGAGACCGGACTAGCCTTTGAGCAGTTCTTC. Amino acid sequence: CASSETGLAFEQFF.

V gene TRBV29-1 combines with J gene TRBJ2-1; TRBD2 matches 8 bases. This CDR3 is built from 13 residues. J was trimmed by 4 bases and V by 6 bases; bases with no gene match: 5. The germline gives CDR1 SQVTM, CDR2 ANQGSEA. CDR3 amino acids: CSVLAELYNEQFF. The DNA of the CDR3 is TGCAGCGTACTAGCGGAACTTTACAATGAGCAGTTCTTC.

The rearrangement uses TRBV27 and TRBJ1-5; no firm D call. The CDR3 covers 15 residues. Germline loops: CDR1 MNHEY, CDR2 SMNVEV (reference sequence). Trimming stripped 2 bases from V and 2 bases from J, with 10 bases between. CDR3 DNA sequence: TGTGCCAGCAGTTTACGTCCGCGAGGCAATCAGCCCCAGCATTTT. Translated, it gives CASSLRPRGNQPQHF.

The V gene is TRBV5-4, the J gene TRBJ2-7, with D perhaps matching TRBD2 (6 bases). V was trimmed by 4 bases and J by 3 bases, leaving 14 bases between them. The CDR3 consists of 14 residues. The germline V gene has CDR1 SGHNT and CDR2 YYREEE (reference sequence). The CDR3 spells CASSAGLSLYEQYF. DNA of the CDR3: TGTGCCAGCAGCGCGGGACTTTCCCTCTACGAGCAGTACTTC.

This clone occurred once. The chain combines TRBV9 with TRBJ2-7, with D possibly called TRBD1 or TRBD2 (5 bases each). The germline V gene encodes CDR1 SGDLS and CDR2 YYNGEE. The V and J ends lost 3 bases and 1 base respectively, with 11 bases between them. This CDR3 region has 14 residues. For the CDR3, the DNA is TGTGCCAGCAGCGACCGGGACGGGTCCTACGAGCAGTACTTC. It specifies CASSDRDGSYEQYF.

The chain joins TRBV28 to TRBJ2-5; 8 bases match TRBD1. This CDR3 has 14 amino acids. Germline loops: CDR1 MDHEN, CDR2 SYDVKM. J gave up 4 bases and V 3 bases, and 4 bases lay outside the gene matches. CDR3 amino acids: CASSLIDRGETQYF. CDR3 nucleotides: TGTGCCAGCAGTTTGATAGACAGGGGAGAGACCCAGTACTTC.

The chain's CDR3 is CASSFGPPIHEQYF. The CDR3 DNA follows: TGTGCCAGCAGCTTTGGCCCCCCTATCCACGAGCAGTACTTC. V usage is TRBV7-9 and J usage is TRBJ2-7, with D hard to call. Trimming removed 3 bases at V and 5 bases at J, with 14 bases between. CDR3 length equals 14 residues. The germline CDR1 and CDR2 sequences are SEHNR and FQNEAQ (reference sequence).

For this clone: Additional DNA sequences in this sample encode the identical CDR3. The chain couples TRBV27 to TRBJ2-7, with no clear D. Germline CDR1 is MNHEY and CDR2 is SMNVEV (reference sequence). V was pared by 6 bases and J by 2 bases, with 11 bases between. The CDR3 spans 13 residues. CDR3 amino acids: CASSLRPPYEQYF. Written as DNA, the CDR3 is TGTGCCAGCAGCCTAAGACCCCCCTACGAGCAGTACTTC.

Details on this clone: The same CDR3 also results from other DNA sequences found in this sample. The gene calls are TRBV28 and TRBJ2-7, with 9 bases aligning to TRBD1. The CDR3 has 14 residues. CDR1 is MDHEN, CDR2 SYDVKM, per germline. V trimming: 6 bases; J trimming: 3 bases; junction bases outside the gene matches: 6. DNA for the CDR3: TGTGCCAGCAGCCTTCGACAGGGGGGCTACGAGCAGTACTTC. It is translated as CASSLRQGGYEQYF.

The chain recombines TRBV19 with TRBJ1-1; D is unresolved. Germline CDR1 LNHDA, CDR2 SQIVND (reference sequence). CDR3 size: 12 residues. V was trimmed by 4 bases and J by 4 bases, leaving 7 bases between them. The CDR3 is CASSKWGTEAFF. The CDR3 DNA sequence: TGTGCCAGTAGTAAGTGGGGCACTGAAGCTTTCTTT.

Concerning this clone: Additional DNA sequences in this sample encode the identical CDR3. V usage is TRBV9 and J usage is TRBJ2-7; D possibly corresponds to TRBD1 (6 bases). Germline CDR1 and CDR2: SGDLS and YYNGEE. The CDR3 extends over 13 amino acids. Trimming took 0 bases from V and 4 from J, leaving 8 bases between them. The CDR3 region is CASSVGTAYEQYF. DNA for the CDR3: TGTGCCAGCAGCGTAGGGACAGCTTACGAGCAGTACTTC.

The chain combines TRBV5-1 with TRBJ2-7; D is unclear. The germline V and J ends were trimmed by 4 bases and 2 bases, with 10 bases remaining between them. This CDR3 region has 13 residues. The germline CDR1 and CDR2 sequences are SGHRS and YFSETQ. In DNA, the CDR3 is TGCGCCAGCAGCGTCGTACCTGCCTACGAGCAGTACTTC. Encoded protein: CASSVVPAYEQYF.

J is TRBJ1-2 and V is TRBV6-5; 7 nucleotides agree with TRBD1. The CDR3 is 16 residues long. From germline, CDR1 is MNHEY and CDR2 SVGAGI. Trimming removed 2 bases from V and 4 bases from J; junction bases left unmatched: 10. CDR3: CASSYSIGQAGYGYTF. CDR3 bases: TGTGCCAGCAGTTACAGTATTGGACAGGCGGGCTATGGCTACACCTTC.

The J gene is TRBJ2-7, the V gene TRBV27; 8 bases agree with TRBD1. The CDR3 sequence is 16 residues long. V was pared by 5 bases and J by 2 bases, with 11 bases of the junction left unmatched. Germline V gives CDR1 MNHEY, CDR2 SMNVEV (reference sequence). The chain's CDR3 is CASSRLLGQGPYEQYF. CDR3 coding DNA: TGTGCCAGCAGTCGCCTACTTGGACAGGGTCCCTACGAGCAGTACTTC.